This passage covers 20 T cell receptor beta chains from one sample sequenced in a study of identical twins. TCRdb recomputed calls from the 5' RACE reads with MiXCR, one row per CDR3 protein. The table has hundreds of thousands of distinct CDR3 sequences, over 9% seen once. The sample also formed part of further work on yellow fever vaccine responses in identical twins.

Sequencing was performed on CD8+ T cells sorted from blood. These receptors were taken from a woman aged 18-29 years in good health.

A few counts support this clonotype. The CDR3 nucleotides read TGTGCCAGCAGTTTAAGGCGCGTTCGGCAGGGGCCCTACGAGCAGTACTTC. Protein: CASSLRRVRQGPYEQYF. The genes are TRBV28 and TRBJ2-7; possible D gene TRBD1, 6 bases. This CDR3 spans 17 amino acids. V lost 2 bases to trimming and J lost 2 bases, with 19 bases between them. The germline V gene has CDR1 MDHEN and CDR2 SYDVKM.

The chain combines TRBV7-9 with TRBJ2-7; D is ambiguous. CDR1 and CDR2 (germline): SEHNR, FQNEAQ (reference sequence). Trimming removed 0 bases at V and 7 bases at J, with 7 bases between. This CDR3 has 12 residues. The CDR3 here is CASSLAVEEQYF. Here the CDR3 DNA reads TGTGCCAGCAGCTTAGCGGTGGAAGAGCAGTACTTC.

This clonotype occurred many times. The CDR3 coding sequence is TGCGCCAGCAGTGGGGTCAGAGGGGGCAGATCCTACAATGAGCAGTTCTTC. This translates into CASSGVRGGRSYNEQFF. This rearrangement joins TRBV10-1 to TRBJ2-1; TRBD1 aligns across 7 bases. Looked up from germline, CDR1 is WNHNN and CDR2 is SYGVQD (reference sequence). The CDR3 has 17 amino acids. Trimming took 4 bases from V and 1 from J; bases not matched to a gene: 10.

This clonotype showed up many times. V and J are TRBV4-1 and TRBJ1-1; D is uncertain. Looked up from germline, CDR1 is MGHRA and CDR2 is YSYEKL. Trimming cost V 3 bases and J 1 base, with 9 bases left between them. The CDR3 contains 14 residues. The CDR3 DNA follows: TGCGCCAGCAGCCACCTCCGACAGAACACTGAAGCTTTCTTT. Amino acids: CASSHLRQNTEAFF.

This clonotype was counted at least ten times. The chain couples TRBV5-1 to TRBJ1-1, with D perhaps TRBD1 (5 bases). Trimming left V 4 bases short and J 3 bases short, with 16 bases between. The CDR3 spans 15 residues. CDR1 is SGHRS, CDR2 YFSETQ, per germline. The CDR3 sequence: CASSPQGLLDTEAFF. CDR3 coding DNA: TGCGCCAGCAGCCCCCAGGGCCTGCTGGACACTGAAGCTTTCTTT. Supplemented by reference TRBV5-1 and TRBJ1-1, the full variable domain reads KAGVTQTPRYLIKTRGQQVTLSCSPISGHRSVSWYQQTPGQGLQFLFEYFSETQRNKGNFPGRFSGRQFSNSRSEMNVSTLELGDSALYLCASSPQGLLDTEAFFGQGTRLTVV.

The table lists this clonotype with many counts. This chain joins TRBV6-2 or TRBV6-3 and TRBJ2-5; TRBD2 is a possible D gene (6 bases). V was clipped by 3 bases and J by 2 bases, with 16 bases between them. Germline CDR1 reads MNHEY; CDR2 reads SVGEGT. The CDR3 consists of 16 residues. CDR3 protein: CASSYTRDSTQETQYF. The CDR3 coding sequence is TGTGCCAGCAGTTATACCCGGGACTCTACACAAGAGACCCAGTACTTC.

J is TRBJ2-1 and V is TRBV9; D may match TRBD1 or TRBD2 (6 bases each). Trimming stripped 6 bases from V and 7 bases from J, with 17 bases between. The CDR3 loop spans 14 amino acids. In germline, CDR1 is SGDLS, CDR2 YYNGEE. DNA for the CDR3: TGTGCCAGCACTTCAGGAGGGACACCTAATGAGCAGTTCTTC. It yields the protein CASTSGGTPNEQFF.

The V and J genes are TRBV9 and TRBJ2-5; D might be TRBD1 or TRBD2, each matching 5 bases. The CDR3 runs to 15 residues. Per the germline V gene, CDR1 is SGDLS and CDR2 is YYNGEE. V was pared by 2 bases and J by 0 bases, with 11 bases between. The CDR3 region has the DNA TGTGCCAGCAGCGTTATGGGACGGAACCAAGAGACCCAGTACTTC. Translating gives CASSVMGRNQETQYF.

For the CDR3, the DNA is TGTGCCAGCAGTTTAGGGGCCGCGGGGGCTACACCCGAGCAGTTCTTC. Its protein product is CASSLGAAGATPEQFF. This chain joins TRBV27 and TRBJ2-1, with D tentatively TRBD2 (7 bases). V lost 2 bases and J 10 bases, leaving 21 bases between the germline ends. The CDR3 is made up of 16 amino acids. CDR1 and CDR2 (germline): MNHEY, SMNVEV (reference sequence).

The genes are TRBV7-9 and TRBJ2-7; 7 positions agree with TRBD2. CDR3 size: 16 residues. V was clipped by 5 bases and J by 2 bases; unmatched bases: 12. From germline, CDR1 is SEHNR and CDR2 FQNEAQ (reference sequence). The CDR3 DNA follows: TGTGCCAGCAGCACGGCTAGCGGAGACGCCCCCTACGAGCAGTACTTC. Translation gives CASSTASGDAPYEQYF. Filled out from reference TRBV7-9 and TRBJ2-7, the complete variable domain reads DTGVSQNPRHKITKRGQNVTFRCDPISEHNRLYWYRQTLGQGPEFLTYFQNEAQLEKSRLLSDRFSAERPKGSFSTLEIQRTEQGDSAMYLCASSTASGDAPYEQYFGPGTRLTVT.

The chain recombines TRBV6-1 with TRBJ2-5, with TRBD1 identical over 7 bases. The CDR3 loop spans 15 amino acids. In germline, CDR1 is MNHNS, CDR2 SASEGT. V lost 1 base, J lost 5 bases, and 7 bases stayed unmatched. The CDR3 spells CASSEGSGQVETQYF. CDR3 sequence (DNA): TGTGCCAGCAGTGAAGGTAGTGGACAGGTCGAGACCCAGTACTTC.

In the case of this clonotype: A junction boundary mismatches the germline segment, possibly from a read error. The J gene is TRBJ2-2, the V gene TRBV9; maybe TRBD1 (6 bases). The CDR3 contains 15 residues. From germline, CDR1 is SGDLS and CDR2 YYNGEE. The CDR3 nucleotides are TGTGCCAGCAGCCCGGACAGCCTGAACATCGGGGAGCTGTTTTTT. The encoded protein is CASSPDSLNIGELFF.

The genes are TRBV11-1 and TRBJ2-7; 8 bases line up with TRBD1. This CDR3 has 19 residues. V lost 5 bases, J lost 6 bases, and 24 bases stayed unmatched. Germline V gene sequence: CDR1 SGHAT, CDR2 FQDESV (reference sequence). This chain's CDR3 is CASSGERGKDDRGFGEQYV. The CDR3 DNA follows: TGTGCCAGCAGCGGAGAGAGGGGAAAAGACGACAGGGGATTCGGCGAGCAGTACGTC.

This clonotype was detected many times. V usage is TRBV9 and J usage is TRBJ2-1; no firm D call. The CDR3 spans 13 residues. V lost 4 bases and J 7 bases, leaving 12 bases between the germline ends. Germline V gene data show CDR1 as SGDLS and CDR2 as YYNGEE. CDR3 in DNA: TGTGCCAGCAGCCTGGCGGAGTGGAATGAGCAGTTCTTC. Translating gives CASSLAEWNEQFF.

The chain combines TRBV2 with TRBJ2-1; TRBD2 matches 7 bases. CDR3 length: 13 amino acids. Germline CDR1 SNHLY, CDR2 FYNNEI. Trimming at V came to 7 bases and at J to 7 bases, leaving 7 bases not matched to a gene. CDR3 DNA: TGTGCCAGCACCCGGGGGGATGGGAATGAGCAGTTCTTC. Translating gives CASTRGDGNEQFF.

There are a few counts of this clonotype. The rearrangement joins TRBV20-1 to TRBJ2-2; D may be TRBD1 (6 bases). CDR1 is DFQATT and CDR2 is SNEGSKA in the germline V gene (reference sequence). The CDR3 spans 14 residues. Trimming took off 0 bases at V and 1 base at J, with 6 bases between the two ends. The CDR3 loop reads CSAREGQNTGELFF. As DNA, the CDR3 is TGCAGTGCTAGAGAGGGACAGAACACCGGGGAGCTGTTTTTT.

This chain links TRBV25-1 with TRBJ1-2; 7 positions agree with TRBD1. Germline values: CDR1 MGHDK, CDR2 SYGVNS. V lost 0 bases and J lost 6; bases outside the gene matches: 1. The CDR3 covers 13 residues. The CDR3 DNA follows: TGTGCCAGCAGTGAATACAGGGGGAATGGCTACACCTTC. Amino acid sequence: CASSEYRGNGYTF.

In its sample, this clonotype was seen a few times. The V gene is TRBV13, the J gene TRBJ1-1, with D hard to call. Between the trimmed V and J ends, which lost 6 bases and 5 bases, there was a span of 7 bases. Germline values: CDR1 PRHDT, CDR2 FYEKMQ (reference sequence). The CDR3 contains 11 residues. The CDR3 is CASRAMTEAFF. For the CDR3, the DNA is TGTGCCAGCAGGGCCATGACTGAAGCTTTCTTT.

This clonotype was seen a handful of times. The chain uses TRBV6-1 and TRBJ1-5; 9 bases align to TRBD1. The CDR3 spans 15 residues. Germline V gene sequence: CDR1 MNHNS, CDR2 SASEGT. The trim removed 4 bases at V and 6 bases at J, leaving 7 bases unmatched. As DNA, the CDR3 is TGTGCCAGCAGTGCGGACAGGGGTTCTAGTCAGCCCCAGCATTTT. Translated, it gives CASSADRGSSQPQHF.

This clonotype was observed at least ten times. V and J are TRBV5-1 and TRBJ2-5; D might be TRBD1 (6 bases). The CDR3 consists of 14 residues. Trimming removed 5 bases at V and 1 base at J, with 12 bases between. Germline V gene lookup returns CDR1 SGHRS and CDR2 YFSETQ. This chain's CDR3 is CASSQDSSQETQYF. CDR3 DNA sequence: TGCGCCAGCAGTCAGGACAGCTCCCAAGAGACCCAGTACTTC.